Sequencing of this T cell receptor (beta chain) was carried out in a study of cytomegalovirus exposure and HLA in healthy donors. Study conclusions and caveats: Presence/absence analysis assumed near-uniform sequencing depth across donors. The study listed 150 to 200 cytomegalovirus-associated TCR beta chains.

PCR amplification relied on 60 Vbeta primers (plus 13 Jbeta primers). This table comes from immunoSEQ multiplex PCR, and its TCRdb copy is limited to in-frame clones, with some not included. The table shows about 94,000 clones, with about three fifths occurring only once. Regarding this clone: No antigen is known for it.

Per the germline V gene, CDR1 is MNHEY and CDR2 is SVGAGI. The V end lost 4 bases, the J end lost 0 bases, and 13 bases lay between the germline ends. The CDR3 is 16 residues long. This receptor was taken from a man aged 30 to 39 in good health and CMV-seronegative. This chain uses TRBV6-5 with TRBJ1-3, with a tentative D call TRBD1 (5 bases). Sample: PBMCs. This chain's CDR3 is CASSWGVGVSGNTIYF. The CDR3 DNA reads TGTGCCAGCAGTTGGGGTGTAGGGGTCTCTGGAAACACCATATATTTT.